Listed below are T cell receptor beta chains from one sample, sequenced in a study of T-cell reconstitution after alpha-beta-depleted transplantation in children. TCRdb called the PCR reads again in MiXCR, with one record for every CDR3 protein. The sample includes over 100,000 distinct CDR3 sequences, 10% seen only once; the top ten take under 35%. The sequencing here drew on PBMCs, taken before TCRalphabeta/CD19-depleted stem cell transplant. The receptor source for this set is a boy aged 2-15 years with acute lymphoblastic leukemia, due to receive a stem cell transplant. CDR3s include the opening cysteine and the closing phenylalanine or tryptophan.

j_call v_call cdr3_aa
TRBJ2-5 TRBV20-1 CSARPRQETQYF
TRBJ2-1 TRBV11-1 CASSLAVLTSGQSYNEQFF
TRBJ2-1 TRBV2 CASSVWEGPGEQFF
TRBJ1-1 TRBV29-1 CSVKAANTEAFF
TRBJ2-7 TRBV7-9 CASSLGSWLAGYEQYF
TRBJ2-6 TRBV4-2 CAIGPAGTSGANVLTF
TRBJ1-1 TRBV20-1 CSARSQGSYTEAFF
TRBJ2-4 TRBV20-1 CSARGNPGLAMNIQYF
TRBJ2-3 TRBV5-5 CASSFFSAVTDTQYF
TRBJ2-7 TRBV20-1 CSATSGGSEQYF
TRBJ2-2 TRBV5-5 CASSWVPGENTGELFF
TRBJ2-1 TRBV7-2 CASSLAFLGGGYNEQFF
TRBJ2-7 TRBV5-1 CASSLASGSYEQYF
TRBJ1-2 TRBV12-3/TRBV12-4 CASSLALGGVNYGYTF
TRBJ1-2 TRBV7-9 CASSPSGDGYTF
TRBJ1-1 TRBV7-3 CASSPDRGLEAFF
TRBJ2-7 TRBV5-1 CASSLVGGSSYEQYF
TRBJ2-3 TRBV25-1 CASSGRREGHPSTDTQYF
TRBJ2-1 TRBV5-1 CASSEGTSGRLPYNEQFF
TRBJ1-1 TRBV5-1 CASSSRNTEAFF
TRBJ2-2 TRBV12-3/TRBV12-4 CASSLIGESGELFF
TRBJ2-3 TRBV2 CASSGLATDTQYF
TRBJ2-5 TRBV7-3 CASSLTLAGGPRETQYF
TRBJ1-4 TRBV7-8 CASSLRLPATNEKLFF
TRBJ2-2 TRBV25-1 CASSESWRAGDTGELFF
TRBJ2-7 TRBV6-5 CASSPRVGGRPSYEQYF
TRBJ2-1 TRBV3-1 CASSQRNRLANEQFF
TRBJ2-7 TRBV20-1 CSATRTSGRAVVGYEQYF
TRBJ2-1 TRBV7-9 CASSSTGKVHEQFF
TRBJ2-7 TRBV6-5 CASSPVSFTYEQYF
TRBJ2-1 TRBV30 CAWSHKTSGRGPYNEQFF
TRBJ2-1 TRBV20-1 CSARDPLTSGSLGEQFF
TRBJ2-1 TRBV29-1 CSVGAGGAGNEQFF
TRBJ2-2 TRBV7-9 CASSLKMSGSPGGELFF
TRBJ2-7 TRBV7-9 CASSRGQSKDF
TRBJ1-5 TRBV6-1 CASSEVVGGNQPQHF
TRBJ2-1 TRBV5-1 CASSFGQGGSFYNEQFF
TRBJ2-7 TRBV27 CASGGSSYEQYF
TRBJ2-7 TRBV4-1 CASSQPTVLAGEQYF
TRBJ2-1 TRBV6-5 CASRPEPSVAYNEQFF
TRBJ2-7 TRBV20-1 CSASGGSWNYEQYF
TRBJ2-3 TRBV5-1 CARGTGCGTDTQYF
TRBJ1-2 TRBV12-3/TRBV12-4 CASSSGGDRDGYGYTF
TRBJ1-1 TRBV7-9 CASSYRGMGTEAFF
TRBJ2-3 TRBV12-3/TRBV12-4 CASSLASPQTQYF
TRBJ2-4 TRBV20-1 CSARDLATDGIQYF
TRBJ1-4 TRBV5-1 CASSLAGPIGKLFF
TRBJ2-4 TRBV27 CASSLSVGAQNIQYF
TRBJ2-5 TRBV29-1 CSAEKTGLGVETQYF
TRBJ2-4 TRBV20-1 CSAARAGRAKNIQYF
TRBJ2-7 TRBV6-4 CASSTRLPGISGSRRSKSYEQYF
TRBJ2-1 TRBV6-5 CASSLKLGEQFF
TRBJ1-2 TRBV7-3 CASSPMGQDPGYTF
TRBJ2-3 TRBV6-1 CASSGGSTQYF
TRBJ2-1 TRBV19 CASSIGVGSSYNEQFF
TRBJ2-5 TRBV20-1 CSAKSGGQYF